The source of this T cell receptor beta chain is a study of cytomegalovirus exposure and HLA in healthy donors. As concerns this clone: The antigen remains undetermined.

V gave up 5 bases and J gave up 7 bases; unmatched junction bases: 3. Germline CDR1 and CDR2: SGHRS and YFSETQ. The CDR3 is 12 residues long. Study results and limitations: Listed as cytomegalovirus-associated were more than 150 TCR beta chains.

Primers for the PCR totalled 60 Vbeta and 13 Jbeta. Authors' methods: The authors later counted 65 million to 90 million unique TCR beta chains, some 10 million of them shared. TCRdb's table, derived via immunoSEQ multiplex PCR, lists solely in-frame clones and lacks some. The V and J calls and clone size come from that table; D and trimming were worked out from the DNA. Among some 150,000 clones, approximately 80% were seen once, and the ten largest hold roughly 5.9%. This receptor was taken from a woman between 40 and 55 years old in good health and CMV-seropositive. The chain couples TRBV5-1 to TRBJ2-1; TRBD2 matches at 7 bases. What was sequenced was PBMCs. CDR3 nucleotide sequence: TGCGCCAGCAGACTGGGGGGGAATGAGCAGTTCTTC. This sequence encodes CASRLGGNEQFF.